Listed here are 4 T cell receptor beta chains from one sample, sequenced in a study of blood T cell repertoires in COVID-19. The data were produced by immunoSEQ multiplex PCR, yet TCRdb's version contains in-frame clones alone and is incomplete. The repertoire holds 430,000 or so clones, about 90% seen once, with roughly 0.87% in the top ten. Sample: peripheral blood. The source of these receptors is a man between 18 and 29 years old with COVID-19, enrolled during active disease.

This clone was recorded only once. The V gene is TRBV19, the J gene TRBJ2-1; the match to TRBD2 covers 11 bases. Germline values: CDR1 LNHDA, CDR2 SQIVND (reference sequence). The V gene end was trimmed by 5 bases and the J gene end by 3 bases; junction bases not matched to a gene: 9. There are 17 residues in the CDR3. CDR3 sequence reads: CASSSPLAGAFYNEQFF. The CDR3 DNA sequence: TGTGCCAGTAGTTCCCCACTAGCGGGAGCTTTCTACAATGAGCAGTTCTTC.

This chain joins TRBV10-3 and TRBJ2-2; D may be TRBD1 (6 bases). The germline V gene has CDR1 ENHRY and CDR2 SYGVKD. This CDR3 spans 14 amino acids. Between the trimmed V and J ends, which lost 9 bases and 0 bases, there was a span of 11 bases. The chain's CDR3 is CAIQDSPNTGELFF. CDR3 sequence (DNA): TGTGCCATACAGGACAGCCCGAACACCGGGGAGCTGTTTTTT.

In its sample, this clone was seen once. The CDR3 is CASSIQGTRSPLHF. In nucleotides, the CDR3 is TGTGCCAGTAGTATTCAGGGAACTCGGTCACCCCTCCACTTT. The chain recombines TRBV19 with TRBJ1-6, with TRBD1 as a possible D gene (5 bases). V lost 3 bases and J 10 bases, leaving 13 bases between the germline ends. Germline lookup yields CDR1 LNHDA and CDR2 SQIVND (reference sequence). The CDR3 covers 14 residues. The whole variable domain, remainder taken from reference TRBV19 and TRBJ1-6, is DGGITQSPKYLFRKEGQNVTLSCEQNLNHDAMYWYRQDPGQGLRLIYYSQIVNDFQKGDIAEGYSVSREKKESFPLTVTSAQKNPTAFYLCASSIQGTRSPLHFGNGTRLTVT.

The J gene is TRBJ2-7, the V gene TRBV28, with D possibly TRBD1 on 5 matching bases. The germline CDR1 and CDR2 sequences are MDHEN and SYDVKM. The germline V and J ends were trimmed by 7 bases and 4 bases, with 23 bases remaining between them. The CDR3 covers 16 residues. This chain's CDR3 is CASTKGRPLREYEQYF. The CDR3 DNA reads as TGTGCCAGCACCAAGGGGCGACCACTAAGAGAGTACGAGCAGTACTTC.